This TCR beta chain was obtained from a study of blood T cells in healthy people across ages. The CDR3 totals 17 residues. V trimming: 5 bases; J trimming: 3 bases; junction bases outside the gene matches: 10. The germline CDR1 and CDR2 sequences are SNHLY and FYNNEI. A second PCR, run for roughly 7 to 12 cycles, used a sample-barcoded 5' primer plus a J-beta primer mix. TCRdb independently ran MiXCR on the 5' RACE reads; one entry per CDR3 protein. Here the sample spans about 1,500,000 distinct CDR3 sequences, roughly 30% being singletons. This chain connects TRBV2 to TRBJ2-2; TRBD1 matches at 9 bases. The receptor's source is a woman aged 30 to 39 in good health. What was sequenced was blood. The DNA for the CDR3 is TGTGCCAGCAGTTTGAACCGGGACAGGGTAGACACCGGGGAGCTGTTTTTT. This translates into CASSLNRDRVDTGELFF.